This entry lists 13 T cell receptor beta chains sequenced from one sample in a study of blood T cell repertoires in COVID-19. Profiling relied on immunoSEQ multiplex PCR, and the TCRdb table lists in-frame clones only, not all of them. The sample records approximately 280,000 clones, just under 90% being singletons. The sample taken for sequencing was PBMCs or T cells enriched from blood (not recorded which). All receptors come from a woman aged 55-70 years who had recovered from COVID-19.

V is TRBV30 and J is TRBJ1-5, with TRBD1 matching over 7 bases. From germline, CDR1 is GTSNPN and CDR2 SVGIG (reference sequence). The CDR3 is 15 residues long. Trimming at V came to 2 bases and at J to 2 bases, leaving 6 bases not matched to a gene. The CDR3 sequence: CAWSTATGGNQPQHF. DNA of the CDR3: TGTGCCTGGAGTACCGCCACAGGGGGCAATCAGCCCCAGCATTTT.

The chain uses TRBV19 and TRBJ1-1; perhaps TRBD1 as D (5 bases). V lost 3 bases, J lost 0 bases, and 14 bases lay in between. Germline-derived CDR1 and CDR2 are LNHDA and SQIVND (reference sequence). The CDR3 spans 16 residues. CDR3 protein: CASSITRGVLNTEAFF. The CDR3 bases are TGTGCCAGTAGTATCACTCGGGGGGTCTTGAACACTGAAGCTTTCTTT.

The chain uses TRBV10-1 and TRBJ2-1; possible D gene TRBD1, 5 bases. V dropped 6 bases and J dropped 0 bases, with 9 bases sitting between them. This CDR3 region has 14 residues. From germline, CDR1 is WNHNN and CDR2 SYGVQD (reference sequence). This CDR3 reads CASSQGSSYNEQFF. The DNA of the CDR3 is TGCGCCAGCAGCCAGGGAAGCTCCTACAATGAGCAGTTCTTC.

Points on this clone: The sample contains more than one DNA sequence encoding this CDR3. The gene calls are TRBV11-2 and TRBJ2-3, with TRBD1 identical over 7 bases. The V gene end was trimmed by 1 base and the J gene end by 5 bases; junction bases not matched to a gene: 0. CDR3 length equals 13 residues. Germline values: CDR1 SGHAT, CDR2 FQNNGV. CDR3 DNA: TGTGCCAGCAGCTTAGCAGGGGGAGATACGCAGTATTTT. Its translation is CASSLAGGDTQYF.

This chain connects TRBV30 to TRBJ2-1; D possibly corresponds to TRBD2 (5 bases). The CDR3 has 12 amino acids. V was shortened by 6 bases and J by 0 bases, with 6 bases between the two germline ends. Germline values: CDR1 GTSNPN, CDR2 SVGIG (reference sequence). The CDR3 spells CACTSSYNEQFF. The CDR3, as DNA: TGTGCCTGTACTAGCTCCTACAATGAGCAGTTCTTC.

V gene TRBV28 combines with J gene TRBJ2-7, with D possibly matching TRBD1 (5 bases). Germline CDR1 is MDHEN and CDR2 is SYDVKM. The CDR3 totals 14 residues. The V end was cut by 4 bases, the J end by 7 bases, with 17 bases between. The CDR3 here is CASSYLAEKGEQYF. In nucleotides, the CDR3 is TGTGCCAGCAGTTATTTAGCAGAAAAGGGGGAGCAGTACTTC.

This chain connects TRBV6-5 to TRBJ1-1; 10 bases line up with TRBD1. This CDR3 contains 16 residues. V was pared by 2 bases and J by 4 bases, with 7 bases of the junction left unmatched. Germline loops: CDR1 MNHEY, CDR2 SVGAGI. The CDR3 spells CASSYRLTGGGTEAFF. CDR3 nucleotides: TGTGCCAGCAGTTACCGCCTGACAGGGGGCGGCACTGAAGCTTTCTTT.

The chain recombines TRBV27 with TRBJ2-1; 7 positions agree with TRBD1. J was trimmed by 6 bases and V by 4 bases; bases with no gene match: 3. This CDR3 comprises 13 residues. The germline gives CDR1 MNHEY, CDR2 SMNVEV (reference sequence). The CDR3 DNA is TGTGCCAGCAGTTGGGCAGGGGGCAATGAGCAGTTCTTC. Encoded protein: CASSWAGGNEQFF.

The chain has TRBV24-1 and TRBJ2-3; weak D call: TRBD2 (5 bases). This CDR3 is built from 15 residues. Germline V gives CDR1 KGHDR, CDR2 SFDVKD. Trimming shortened V by 6 bases and J by 1 base, and 13 bases separated the two germline ends. CDR3 nucleotides: TGTGCCACCAGTACTAATTACGGGGGCACAGATACGCAGTATTTT. Residues: CATSTNYGGTDTQYF.

The rearrangement links TRBV28 to TRBJ1-3; D might be TRBD1 (6 bases). The CDR3 length is 16 residues. Germline values: CDR1 MDHEN, CDR2 SYDVKM. Trimming stripped 6 bases from V and 0 bases from J, with 15 bases between. The CDR3 coding sequence is TGTGCCAGCAGGACCTACAGGGCTAGCTCTGGAAACACCATATATTTT. The encoded protein is CASRTYRASSGNTIYF.

The genes are TRBV5-4 and TRBJ2-5, with D possibly matching TRBD2 (6 bases). Per the germline V gene, CDR1 is SGHNT and CDR2 is YYREEE (reference sequence). The germline V and J ends were trimmed by 1 base and 1 base, with 8 bases remaining between them. The CDR3 consists of 14 residues. The CDR3, as DNA: TGTGCCAGCAGCTTGCGGCGGGGCCAAGAGACCCAGTACTTC. Translated, it gives CASSLRRGQETQYF.

The V gene is TRBV2, the J gene TRBJ2-7, with 10 bases lining up with TRBD1. From germline, CDR1 is SNHLY and CDR2 FYNNEI. V shed 7 bases, J shed 5 bases, and the junction held 5 bases outside the gene matches. This CDR3 has 13 amino acids. The CDR3 sequence: CASILDRGNEQYF. The CDR3 DNA reads TGTGCCAGCATATTGGACAGGGGGAACGAGCAGTACTTC.

The rearrangement joins TRBV14 to TRBJ1-4, with TRBD1 matching over 10 bases. The CDR3 sequence is 14 residues long. CDR1 SGHDN and CDR2 FVKESK come from the germline V gene. The trim removed 4 bases at V and 7 bases at J, leaving 3 bases unmatched. CDR3 protein: CASSPGTGAEKLFF. CDR3 bases: TGTGCCAGCAGCCCCGGGACAGGGGCTGAAAAACTGTTTTTT.